This T cell receptor (beta chain) was profiled in a study of blood T cells in healthy people across ages. The authors isolated at least 7 million PBMCs per sample. The use of a sample-barcoded 5' primer and a J-beta primer mix characterized a second PCR of 7 to 11 cycles. A template-switch adaptor with 12 random nucleotides tagged each cDNA molecule. TCRdb recomputed calls from the 5' RACE reads with MiXCR, one row per CDR3 protein. The sample lists hundreds of thousands of distinct CDR3 sequences; more than 20% were seen once. The V segment lost 0 bases and the J segment 10 bases; nucleotides outside the gene matches: 5. Germline CDR1 is SGHTA and CDR2 is FQGNSA. The CDR3 totals 14 residues. This clonotype was picked up a small number of times.

The sequence was collected from a man aged 70 or older in good health. The chain joins TRBV7-2 to TRBJ2-4; 8 positions match TRBD1. The sequencing sample was made of blood. The CDR3 reads CASSLAGQGLIQYF. The CDR3 DNA reads as TGTGCCAGCAGCTTAGCTGGACAGGGACTTATTCAGTACTTC.